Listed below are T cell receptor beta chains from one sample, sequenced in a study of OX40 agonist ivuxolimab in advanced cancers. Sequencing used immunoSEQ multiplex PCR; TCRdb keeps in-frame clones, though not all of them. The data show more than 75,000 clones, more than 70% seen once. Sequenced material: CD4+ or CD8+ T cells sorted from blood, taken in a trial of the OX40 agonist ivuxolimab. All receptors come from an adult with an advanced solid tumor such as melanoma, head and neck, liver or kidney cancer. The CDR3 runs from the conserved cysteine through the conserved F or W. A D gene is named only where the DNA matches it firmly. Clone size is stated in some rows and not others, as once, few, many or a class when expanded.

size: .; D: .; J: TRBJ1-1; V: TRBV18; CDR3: CASSLSTGAMNTEAFF; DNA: TGTGCCAGCTCACTTTCGACGGGGGCAATGAACACTGAAGCTTTCTTT
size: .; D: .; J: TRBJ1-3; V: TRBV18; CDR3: CASSPFQGTRPGNTIYF; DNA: TGTGCCAGCTCACCATTCCAAGGAACCCGCCCTGGAAACACCATATATTTT
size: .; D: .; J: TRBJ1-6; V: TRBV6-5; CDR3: CASSYSGTKRSSPLHF; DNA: TGTGCCAGCAGTTACTCTGGGACCAAAAGAAGTTCACCCCTCCACTTT
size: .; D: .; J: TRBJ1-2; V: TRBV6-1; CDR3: CASTFDRNRYGYTF; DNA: TGTGCCAGCACCTTTGACAGGAACCGTTATGGCTACACCTTC
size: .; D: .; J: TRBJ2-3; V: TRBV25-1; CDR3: CASIEGQRSTDTQYF; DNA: TGTGCCAGCATCGAAGGACAGAGAAGCACAGATACGCAGTATTTT
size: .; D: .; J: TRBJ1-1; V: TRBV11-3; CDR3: CASSLREDDTEAFF; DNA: TGTGCCAGCAGCTTGAGGGAGGACGACACTGAAGCTTTCTTT
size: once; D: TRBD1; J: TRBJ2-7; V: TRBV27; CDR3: CASNEQGGSYEQYF; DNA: TGTGCCAGCAACGAACAGGGGGGCTCCTACGAGCAGTACTTC
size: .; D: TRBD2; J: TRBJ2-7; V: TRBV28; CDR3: CASSLLGLAGVSGREQYF; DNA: TGTGCCAGCAGTTTATTGGGTCTAGCGGGAGTTTCGGGCCGTGAGCAGTACTTC
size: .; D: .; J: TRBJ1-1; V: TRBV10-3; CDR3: CAISESRAGPVRNTEAFF; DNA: TGTGCCATCAGTGAGTCGAGGGCAGGACCCGTCAGGAACACTGAAGCTTTCTTT
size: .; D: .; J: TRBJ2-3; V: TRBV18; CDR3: CASSPLADSTDTQYF; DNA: TGTGCCAGCTCACCACTAGCGGATAGCACAGATACGCAGTATTTT
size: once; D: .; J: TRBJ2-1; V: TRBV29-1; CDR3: CSVENEQFF; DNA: TGCAGCGTTGAAAATGAGCAGTTCTTC
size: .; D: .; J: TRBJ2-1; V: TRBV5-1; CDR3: CASSEQGRYSYNEQFF; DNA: TGCGCCAGCAGCGAGCAGGGTCGTTATTCCTACAATGAGCAGTTCTTC
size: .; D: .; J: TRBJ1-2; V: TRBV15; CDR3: CATSVTNYGYTF; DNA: TGTGCCACCAGCGTTACTAACTATGGCTACACCTTC
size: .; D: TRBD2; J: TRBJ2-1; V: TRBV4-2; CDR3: CASSQAPRTSGLNEQFF; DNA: TGTGCCAGCAGCCAAGCCCCCCGGACTAGCGGTCTCAATGAGCAGTTCTTC
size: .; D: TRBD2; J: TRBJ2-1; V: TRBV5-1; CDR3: CASRRALRGTYNEQFF; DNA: TGCGCCAGCAGGAGGGCCTTGCGGGGGACGTACAATGAGCAGTTCTTC
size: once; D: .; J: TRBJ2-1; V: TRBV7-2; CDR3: CASRSGLAYNEQFF; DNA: TGTGCCAGCAGATCGGGACTGGCCTACAATGAGCAGTTCTTC
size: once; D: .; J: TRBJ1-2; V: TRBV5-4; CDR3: CASSLRGGSVGYTF; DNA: TGTGCCAGCAGCCTCCGTGGGGGATCAGTCGGCTACACCTTC
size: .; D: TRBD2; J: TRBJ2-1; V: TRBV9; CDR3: CASTQGLADYNEQFF; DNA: TGTGCCAGCACCCAGGGACTAGCGGACTACAATGAGCAGTTCTTC
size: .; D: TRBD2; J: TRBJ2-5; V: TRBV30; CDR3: CAWRIAGAGETQYF; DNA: TGTGCCTGGAGAATAGCGGGAGCGGGGGAGACCCAGTACTTC
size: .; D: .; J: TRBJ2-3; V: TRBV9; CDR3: CASTQSSTDTQYF; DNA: TGTGCCAGCACCCAAAGTAGCACAGATACGCAGTATTTT
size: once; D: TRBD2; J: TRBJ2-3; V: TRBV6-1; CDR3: CASSVREGADTQYF; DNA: TGTGCCAGCAGTGTTCGGGAGGGTGCAGATACGCAGTATTTT
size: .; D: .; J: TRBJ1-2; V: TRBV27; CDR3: CASSSIRGQGGGYTF; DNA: TGTGCCAGCAGTTCAATAAGGGGACAAGGAGGGGGCTACACCTTC
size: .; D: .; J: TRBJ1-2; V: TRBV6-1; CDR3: CASSVQTGGGFDYGYTF; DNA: TGTGCCAGCAGTGTCCAGACAGGAGGCGGGTTCGACTATGGCTACACCTTC
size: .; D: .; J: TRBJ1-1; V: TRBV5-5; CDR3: CASSLYQGTNTEAFF; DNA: TGTGCCAGCAGCTTATATCAGGGGACGAACACTGAAGCTTTCTTT
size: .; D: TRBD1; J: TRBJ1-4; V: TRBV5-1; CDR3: CASSVGTGREKLFF; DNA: TGCGCCAGCAGCGTCGGGACAGGGCGGGAAAAACTGTTTTTT
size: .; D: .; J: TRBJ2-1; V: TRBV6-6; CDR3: CASSTEGGGNEQFF; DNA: TGTGCCAGCAGTACCGAGGGAGGGGGGAATGAGCAGTTCTTC
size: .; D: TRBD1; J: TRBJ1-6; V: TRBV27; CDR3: CASSREQGLPLHF; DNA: TGTGCCAGCAGCCGGGAACAGGGGCTACCCCTCCACTTT
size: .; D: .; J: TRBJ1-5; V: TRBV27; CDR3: CASSQTFPQQPQHF; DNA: TGTGCCAGCAGTCAGACATTCCCCCAACAGCCCCAGCATTTT
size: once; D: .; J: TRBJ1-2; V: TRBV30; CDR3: CAWSGGWMYYGYTF; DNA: TGTGCCTGGAGTGGCGGATGGATGTACTATGGCTACACCTTC
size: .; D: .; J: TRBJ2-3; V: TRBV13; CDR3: CASIKLGIDTQYF; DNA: TGTGCCAGCATCAAATTAGGCATAGATACGCAGTATTTT
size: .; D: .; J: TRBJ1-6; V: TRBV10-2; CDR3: CASSASGAGLSPLHF; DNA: TGCGCCAGCAGTGCGTCTGGGGCAGGGCTTTCACCCCTCCACTTT
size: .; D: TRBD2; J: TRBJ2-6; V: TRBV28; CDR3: CASSWGGSGANVLTF; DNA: TGTGCCAGCAGTTGGGGGGGGTCTGGGGCCAACGTCCTGACTTTC
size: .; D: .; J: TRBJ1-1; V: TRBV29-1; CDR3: CSVTRQEGTEAFF; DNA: TGCAGCGTCACTAGGCAGGAGGGGACTGAAGCTTTCTTT
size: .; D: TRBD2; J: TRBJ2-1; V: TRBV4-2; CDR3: CASSQELAGVYNEQFF; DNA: TGTGCCAGCAGCCAAGAACTAGCGGGGGTCTACAATGAGCAGTTCTTC
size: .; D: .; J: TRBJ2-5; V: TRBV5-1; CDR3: CASSFGTKETQYF; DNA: TGCGCCAGCAGCTTTGGTACGAAAGAGACCCAGTACTTC
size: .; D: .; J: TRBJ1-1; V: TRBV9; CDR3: CASSVAGTNTEAFF; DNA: TGTGCCAGCAGCGTGGCTGGGACCAACACTGAAGCTTTCTTT
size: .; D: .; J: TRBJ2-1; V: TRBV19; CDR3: CASSGWGAVYNEQFF; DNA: TGTGCCAGTAGTGGGTGGGGGGCCGTCTACAATGAGCAGTTCTTC
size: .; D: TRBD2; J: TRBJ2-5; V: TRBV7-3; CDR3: CASSLAGGRETQYF; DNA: TGTGCCAGCAGCTTAGCGGGGGGCAGAGAGACCCAGTACTTC
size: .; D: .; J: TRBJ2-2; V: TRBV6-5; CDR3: CASKRQHANTGELFF; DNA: TGTGCCAGCAAACGACAGCACGCGAACACCGGGGAGCTGTTTTTT
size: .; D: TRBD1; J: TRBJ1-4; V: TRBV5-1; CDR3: CASSLTGQVATNEKLFF; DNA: TGCGCCAGCAGCTTGACCGGACAGGTTGCAACTAATGAAAAACTGTTTTTT
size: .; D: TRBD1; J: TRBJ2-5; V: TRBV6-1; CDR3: CASSVSRTGVPETQYF; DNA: TGTGCCAGCAGTGTGAGTCGGACAGGGGTACCGGAGACCCAGTACTTC
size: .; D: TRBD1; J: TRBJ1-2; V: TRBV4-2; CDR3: CASSRQGEANYGYTF; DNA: TGTGCCAGCAGCCGACAGGGAGAAGCTAACTATGGCTACACCTTC
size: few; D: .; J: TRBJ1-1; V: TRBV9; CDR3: CASSVVLGARNTEAFF; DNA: TGTGCCAGCAGCGTAGTGTTGGGGGCGCGGAACACTGAAGCTTTCTTT
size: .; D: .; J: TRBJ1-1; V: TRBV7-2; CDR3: CASLFLQGTSAFF; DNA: TGTGCCAGCCTATTTCTACAGGGTACATCAGCTTTCTTT
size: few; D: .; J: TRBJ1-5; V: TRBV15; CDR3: CATSRDTNQPQHF; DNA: TGTGCCACCAGCAGAGATACAAATCAGCCCCAGCATTTT
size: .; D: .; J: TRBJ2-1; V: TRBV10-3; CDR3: CAISAPGEQFF; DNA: TGTGCCATCAGTGCGCCCGGGGAGCAGTTCTTC
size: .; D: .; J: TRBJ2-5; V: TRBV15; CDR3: CATSRGSGQTQYF; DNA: TGTGCCACCAGCAGAGGCAGCGGTCAGACCCAGTACTTC
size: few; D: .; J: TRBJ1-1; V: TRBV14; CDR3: CASSQDIVRGAEAFF; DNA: TGTGCCAGCAGCCAAGACATTGTCCGCGGTGCTGAAGCTTTCTTT
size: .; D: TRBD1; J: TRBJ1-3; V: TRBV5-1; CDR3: CASSRDSISGNTIYF; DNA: TGCGCCAGCAGCCGGGACAGCATCTCTGGAAACACCATATATTTT
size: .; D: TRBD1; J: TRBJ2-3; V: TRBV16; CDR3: CASSQSSRTGASDTQYF; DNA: TGTGCCAGCAGCCAATCTTCTAGGACAGGGGCGTCAGATACGCAGTATTTT
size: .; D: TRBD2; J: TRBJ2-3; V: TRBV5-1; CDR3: CASSSGLAGPDTQYF; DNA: TGCGCCAGCAGCTCTGGACTAGCGGGGCCAGATACGCAGTATTTT
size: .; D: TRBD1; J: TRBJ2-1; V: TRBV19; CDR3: CATEVQGTYNEQFF; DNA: TGTGCCACCGAAGTACAGGGGACCTACAATGAGCAGTTCTTC
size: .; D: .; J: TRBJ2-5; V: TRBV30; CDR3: CAWSMQGLVGETQYF; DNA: TGTGCCTGGAGTATGCAAGGTTTGGTTGGAGAGACCCAGTACTTC
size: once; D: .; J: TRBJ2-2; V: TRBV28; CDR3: CASRLRTGELFF; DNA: TGTGCCAGCAGACTTCGCACCGGGGAGCTGTTTTTT
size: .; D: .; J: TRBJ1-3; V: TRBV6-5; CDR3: CASSYIAGNTIYF; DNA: TGTGCCAGCAGTTACATAGCTGGAAACACCATATATTTT
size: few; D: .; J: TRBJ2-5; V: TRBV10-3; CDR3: CAISEYREETQYF; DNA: TGTGCCATCAGTGAGTACAGGGAGGAGACCCAGTACTTC
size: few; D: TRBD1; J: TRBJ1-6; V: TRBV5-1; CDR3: CASSLGRDSFNSPLHF; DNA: TGCGCCAGCAGCTTGGGCCGGGACAGTTTTAATTCACCCCTCCACTTT
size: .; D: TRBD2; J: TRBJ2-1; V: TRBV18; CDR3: CASSPPASGTLNEQFF; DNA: TGTGCCAGCTCACCACCGGCTAGCGGGACTTTGAATGAGCAGTTCTTC
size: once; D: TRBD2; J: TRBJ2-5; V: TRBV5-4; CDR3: CASSLGLAGGGETQYF; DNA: TGTGCCAGCAGCTTGGGACTAGCGGGGGGCGGGGAGACCCAGTACTTC
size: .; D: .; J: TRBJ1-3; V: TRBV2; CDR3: CASRGSGNTIYF; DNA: TGTGCCAGCAGAGGGTCTGGAAACACCATATATTTT